This T cell receptor (beta chain) came from a study of T cell responses to AZD1222 COVID-19 vaccine. TCRdb keeps only in-frame clones here, not all; method: immunoSEQ multiplex PCR. The table shows some 100,000 clones, with more than 70% occurring only once. The CDR3 consists of 18 residues. CDR1 is SGHRS and CDR2 is YFSETQ in the germline V gene. V was clipped by 1 base and J by 1 base, with 20 bases between them. The clonotype comes from an adult in good health. The source was peripheral blood, collected on day 0 of MenACWY control vaccination. The J gene is TRBJ1-2, the V gene TRBV5-1, with a possible D match to TRBD1 (5 bases). CDR3 region: CASSLWIATGPRNYGYTF. In nucleotides, the CDR3 is TGCGCCAGCAGCTTGTGGATCGCAACGGGGCCCCGTAACTATGGCTACACCTTC.